This TCR beta chain was sequenced in a study of early T cells in non-severe SARS-CoV-2 infection. Study-level background: Chains from this unsorted whole-blood bulk RNA could not be paired.

Many counts were recorded for this clonotype. Individual cDNA molecules received unique molecular identifiers during library preparation. Each CDR3 protein is one row after TCRdb ran MiXCR on the 5' RACE reads. This table has tens of thousands of distinct CDR3 sequences, over 4.5% appearing once. Sequenced: whole blood. The clonotype comes from an adult who was a healthcare worker with PCR-confirmed SARS-CoV-2 infection or an uninfected control (not recorded which).

This chain's CDR3 is CASSTRTSTDTQYF. The CDR3 DNA sequence: TGTGCCAGCAGCACCCGGACTAGCACAGATACGCAGTATTTT. J is TRBJ2-3 and V is TRBV5-4; D is possibly TRBD2 (5 bases). V lost 4 bases and J lost 0, with 9 bases in between. CDR1 SGHNT and CDR2 YYREEE come from the germline V gene (reference sequence). The CDR3 totals 14 residues.